The 30 T cell receptor beta chains given below trace back to one sample, sequenced in a study of blood T cell repertoires in COVID-19. Clones were sequenced by immunoSEQ multiplex PCR, and TCRdb holds only the in-frame ones, with some missing. The data hold a few hundred thousand clones, with 65% to 85% observed a single time. The sequencing input was PBMCs or T cells enriched from blood (not recorded which). The receptors originated from a woman between 40 and 50 years old with acute COVID-19.

V gene TRBV19 combines with J gene TRBJ1-2; TRBD1 matches 12 bases. V dropped 4 bases and J dropped 5; count of bases not matched to a gene: 11. Germline V gene lookup returns CDR1 LNHDA and CDR2 SQIVND (reference sequence). CDR3 length equals 17 residues. CDR3 sequence (DNA): TGTGCCAGTAGTACATTGTCCGGGACAGGGGGCGGATATGGCTACACCTTC. Protein: CASSTLSGTGGGYGYTF. Full variable domain (missing parts from reference TRBV19 and TRBJ1-2): DGGITQSPKYLFRKEGQNVTLSCEQNLNHDAMYWYRQDPGQGLRLIYYSQIVNDFQKGDIAEGYSVSREKKESFPLTVTSAQKNPTAFYLCASSTLSGTGGGYGYTFGSGTRLTVV.

V is TRBV2 and J is TRBJ1-1; TRBD1 matches 12 bases. The CDR3 totals 15 residues. V shed 8 bases and J 6 bases; nucleotides not matched to a gene: 10. CDR1 and CDR2 from the germline V gene are SNHLY and FYNNEI. The CDR3 spells CASGGQGAVSSEAFF. For the CDR3, the DNA is TGTGCCAGCGGGGGACAGGGGGCAGTTTCTTCTGAAGCTTTCTTT.

This chain links TRBV4-1 with TRBJ1-1; D is unclear. V lost 2 bases and J 0 bases, leaving 10 bases between the germline ends. CDR1 is MGHRA and CDR2 is YSYEKL in the germline V gene. The CDR3 has 15 amino acids. CDR3 sequence (DNA): TGCGCCAGCAGCCAAAGTCGCACTATGAACACTGAAGCTTTCTTT. Amino acids: CASSQSRTMNTEAFF.

The rearrangement joins TRBV5-1 to TRBJ2-2; D gene uncertain. Between the trimmed V and J ends, which lost 5 bases and 2 bases, there was a span of 7 bases. Germline loops: CDR1 SGHRS, CDR2 YFSETQ. CDR3 size: 13 residues. The CDR3: CASRPYNTGELFF. DNA for the CDR3: TGCGCCAGCAGACCCTATAACACCGGGGAGCTGTTTTTT.

The CDR3 reads CASSSGLADYNEQFF. In nucleotides, the CDR3 is TGCGCCAGCAGCTCAGGACTAGCGGACTACAATGAGCAGTTCTTC. The chain combines TRBV5-1 with TRBJ2-1; 10 nucleotides line up with TRBD2. CDR3 length equals 15 residues. J lost 3 bases, V lost 3 bases, and 3 bases had no gene match. Germline loops: CDR1 SGHRS, CDR2 YFSETQ.

This clone occurred a few times. V usage is TRBV29-1 and J usage is TRBJ1-1, with D perhaps TRBD1 (6 bases). In germline, CDR1 is SQVTM, CDR2 ANQGSEA. V lost 4 bases, J lost 1 base, and 13 bases lay in between. This CDR3 has 14 residues. The CDR3 loop reads CSVAGGAANTEAFF. CDR3 nucleotide sequence: TGCAGCGTTGCGGGGGGGGCAGCGAACACTGAAGCTTTCTTT.

This clone occurred a few times. V usage is TRBV3-1 (or the pseudogene TRBV3-2) and J usage is TRBJ2-7; D is perhaps TRBD1 (5 bases). The CDR3 runs 14 residues. V was clipped by 6 bases and J by 4 bases, with 16 bases between them. Looked up from germline, CDR1 is LGHDT and CDR2 is YNNKEL (reference sequence). Here the CDR3 reads CASRNGRQTYEQYF. The CDR3 DNA sequence: TGTGCCAGCAGGAACGGGCGACAGACTTACGAGCAGTACTTC.

The chain carries TRBV6-5 and TRBJ1-3; 8 bases align to TRBD1. The CDR3 is 16 residues long. The V gene's germline CDR1 is MNHEY and CDR2 SVGAGI. V was clipped by 4 bases and J by 0 bases; unmatched bases: 5. The CDR3 is CASSSQGASSGNTIYF. The CDR3 region has the DNA TGTGCCAGCAGTTCCCAGGGGGCAAGCTCTGGAAACACCATATATTTT.

V is TRBV13 and J is TRBJ2-5, with TRBD2 matching 7 bases. V lost 2 bases and J lost 1; bases outside the gene matches: 1. Germline values: CDR1 PRHDT, CDR2 FYEKMQ (reference sequence). The CDR3 length is 14 residues. CDR3: CASSLRTSQETQYF. The CDR3 bases are TGTGCCAGCAGCTTAAGGACTAGCCAAGAGACCCAGTACTTC.

The chain couples TRBV4-3 to TRBJ2-1, with 7 positions matching TRBD2. This CDR3 comprises 15 residues. Germline V gene sequence: CDR1 LGHNA, CDR2 YSLEER. V was pared by 1 base and J by 7 bases, with 7 bases of the junction left unmatched. This chain's CDR3 is CASSQGAGETNEQFF. The CDR3 DNA reads as TGCGCCAGCAGCCAAGGGGCGGGAGAGACGAATGAGCAGTTCTTC.

The chain is built from TRBV6-6 and TRBJ2-7; perhaps TRBD1 as D (6 bases). The CDR3 is 13 residues long. Germline V gene lookup returns CDR1 MNHNY and CDR2 SVGAGI (reference sequence). The germline V and J ends were trimmed by 5 bases and 5 bases, with 13 bases remaining between them. CDR3 sequence reads: CASSDQGPNEQYF. CDR3 sequence (DNA): TGTGCCAGCAGTGACCAGGGGCCAAACGAGCAGTACTTC.

V is TRBV2 and J is TRBJ2-5, with 9 bases lining up with TRBD2. CDR1 and CDR2 (germline): SNHLY, FYNNEI. With V trimmed by 3 bases and J by 2 bases, 7 bases remained unmatched. This CDR3 has 16 amino acids. As DNA, the CDR3 is TGTGCCAGCAGTGAGACGAGGCGGGGGGGACAAGAGACCCAGTACTTC. Translated, it gives CASSETRRGGQETQYF.

V usage is TRBV28 and J usage is TRBJ1-1; D might be TRBD1 (6 bases). The CDR3 runs to 17 residues. Germline assignment: CDR1 MDHEN and CDR2 SYDVKM. V was trimmed by 4 bases and J by 4 bases, leaving 22 bases between them. The CDR3 protein is CASSSPRGAVWSTEAFF. The DNA for the CDR3 is TGTGCCAGCAGTTCCCCCCGGGGGGCGGTTTGGAGCACTGAAGCTTTCTTT.

J is TRBJ1-1 and V is TRBV12-3 or TRBV12-4; no clear D gene. Between the trimmed V and J ends, which lost 7 bases and 1 base, there was a span of 4 bases. The CDR3 has 11 residues. The CDR3 region is CASNKNTEAFF. The DNA for the CDR3 is TGTGCCAGCAACAAGAACACTGAAGCTTTCTTT.

The V and J genes are TRBV29-1 and TRBJ2-7; D not resolved. Trimming pared 6 bases from V and 0 bases from J, leaving 12 bases between. This CDR3 spans 13 amino acids. CDR1 is SQVTM, CDR2 ANQGSEA, per germline. The CDR3, as DNA: TGCAGCGTGGCAGAGAGGAGCTCCTACGAGCAGTACTTC. Its translation is CSVAERSSYEQYF.

The V gene is TRBV27, the J gene TRBJ2-3; D is perhaps TRBD1 (5 bases). CDR1 is MNHEY, CDR2 SMNVEV, per germline (reference sequence). The germline V and J ends were trimmed by 4 bases and 4 bases, with 9 bases remaining between them. The CDR3 has 13 amino acids. DNA for the CDR3: TGTGCCAGCAGTTCAGGGAACGCAGATACGCAGTATTTT. As protein: CASSSGNADTQYF.

This clone was picked up one time. V is TRBV7-3 and J is TRBJ1-1; 9 bases align to TRBD1. V was clipped by 5 bases and J by 6 bases; unmatched bases: 10. Per the germline V gene, CDR1 is SGHTA and CDR2 is FQGTGA. This CDR3 is 15 amino acids long. CDR3 coding DNA: TGTGCCAGCAGCCCGGGACAGGGCGTGGGGCCTGAAGCTTTCTTT. As protein: CASSPGQGVGPEAFF.

The chain employs TRBV5-1 and TRBJ1-1, with unresolved D. With 5 bases removed from V and 3 bases from J, the gap between germline ends came to 14 bases. The CDR3 loop spans 14 amino acids. The germline V gene has CDR1 SGHRS and CDR2 YFSETQ. The CDR3 coding sequence is TGCGCCAGCAGTCTCGATTGGCAGTACACTGAAGCTTTCTTT. Translation gives CASSLDWQYTEAFF.

The rearrangement joins TRBV7-3 to TRBJ2-1, with 10 bases fitting TRBD2. The CDR3 is 18 residues long. J was trimmed by 4 bases and V by 4 bases; bases with no gene match: 13. CDR1 is SGHTA, CDR2 FQGTGA, per germline. CDR3 DNA sequence: TGTGCCAGCAGCTCCAAAGCGGGGGGGCCCTCATTATACAATGAGCAGTTCTTC. Translation gives CASSSKAGGPSLYNEQFF.

In nucleotides, the CDR3 is TGTGCCAGCAGTCTAAAAGGGGCCAGGAGCTCCTACGAGCAGTACTTC. Protein product: CASSLKGARSSYEQYF. This chain uses TRBV27 with TRBJ2-7; tentative D call: TRBD1 (5 bases). V dropped 5 bases and J dropped 0 bases, with 17 bases sitting between them. This CDR3 has 16 amino acids. Germline V gives CDR1 MNHEY, CDR2 SMNVEV (reference sequence).

This clone was picked up a small number of times. The rearrangement joins TRBV7-2 to TRBJ1-1, with D hard to call. Germline CDR1 is SGHTA and CDR2 is FQGNSA. This CDR3 has 14 amino acids. V dropped 1 base and J dropped 2 bases, with 8 bases sitting between them. Here the CDR3 DNA reads TGTGCCAGCAGCTTAGAGAGGATCAACACTGAAGCTTTCTTT. This sequence encodes CASSLERINTEAFF.

The chain employs TRBV28 and TRBJ2-3, with a weak D call TRBD1 (5 bases). This CDR3 comprises 15 residues. CDR1 and CDR2 from the germline V gene are MDHEN and SYDVKM. Trimming left V 5 bases short and J 1 base short, with 13 bases between. This chain's CDR3 is CASSPPGRGTDTQYF. The CDR3 nucleotides read TGTGCCAGCAGTCCCCCTGGCAGGGGCACAGATACGCAGTATTTT.

The chain joins TRBV5-1 to TRBJ1-1; 9 nucleotides agree with TRBD1. CDR3 length: 13 amino acids. V lost 0 bases to trimming and J lost 11 bases; unmatched junction nucleotides: 5. The germline CDR1 and CDR2 sequences are SGHRS and YFSETQ. The CDR3 bases are TGCGCCAGCAGCTTGGGGGACAGGGAGACGGCTTTCTTT. As protein: CASSLGDRETAFF.

This clone showed up just a few times. The chain joins TRBV11-3 to TRBJ2-4; 11 positions agree with TRBD2. CDR3 length equals 15 residues. With 1 base clipped from V and 6 bases from J, the junction kept 2 bases outside the gene matches. Per the germline V gene, CDR1 is SGHNT and CDR2 is YENEEA. CDR3 coding DNA: TGTGCCAGCAGCTTAGGCGGACTAGCGGGAAACATTCAGTACTTC. Its translation is CASSLGGLAGNIQYF. Complete variable domain (other parts from reference TRBV11-3 and TRBJ2-4): EAGVVQSPRYKIIEKKQPVAFWCNPISGHNTLYWYLQNLGQGPELLIRYENEEAVDDSQLPKDRFSAERLKGVDSTLKIQPAELGDSAVYLCASSLGGLAGNIQYFGAGTRLSVL.

This clone was seen only a few times. The CDR3 spells CASRVGQYEQYF. The CDR3 region has the DNA TGTGCCAGCAGGGTAGGACAGTACGAGCAGTACTTC. The chain has TRBV28 and TRBJ2-7; TRBD1 might be the D (6 bases). V lost 6 bases to trimming and J lost 4 bases, with 10 bases between them. The CDR3 is made up of 12 amino acids. Germline-derived CDR1 and CDR2 are MDHEN and SYDVKM.

This rearrangement joins TRBV28 to TRBJ2-4, with D perhaps TRBD1 (5 bases). The CDR3 covers 16 residues. Trimming shortened V by 5 bases and J by 6 bases, and 20 bases separated the two germline ends. Germline V CDR1 and CDR2: MDHEN, SYDVKM. CDR3 bases: TGTGCCAGCAGTCCCGGCCTGGGCAGGGAAACAAACATTCAGTACTTC. Translated, it gives CASSPGLGRETNIQYF.

The chain joins TRBV5-1 to TRBJ2-1; 7 nucleotides line up with TRBD1. Germline CDR1 reads SGHRS; CDR2 reads YFSETQ. The trim removed 5 bases at V and 7 bases at J, leaving 6 bases unmatched. The CDR3 contains 13 residues. The CDR3 sequence: CASRTGSLNEQFF. The CDR3 bases are TGCGCCAGCAGGACAGGGAGTTTGAATGAGCAGTTCTTC.

The CDR3 here is CASGTSNTIYF. The CDR3 nucleotides are TGTGCCAGCGGGACTTCGAACACCATATATTTT. The rearrangement joins TRBV19 to TRBJ1-3, with TRBD1 as a possible D gene (5 bases). Germline CDR1 is LNHDA and CDR2 is SQIVND (reference sequence). Trimming cost V 9 bases and J 7 bases, with 10 bases left between them. The CDR3 has 11 residues.

As for this clone: Sequence at one end of the junction differs from germline and may be a read error. This chain joins TRBV7-2 and TRBJ1-2; TRBD1 is a possible D gene (5 bases). CDR3 length: 10 amino acids. From germline, CDR1 is SGHTA and CDR2 FQGNSA. The DNA for the CDR3 is TGTGCCAGCAGCTTAACAGGTCTGGTTTTC. Translating it yields CASSLTGLVF. Using reference TRBV7-2 and TRBJ1-2 for the parts outside the CDR3, the full variable domain is GAGVSQSPSNKVTEKGKDVELRCDPISGHTALYWYRQSLGQGLEFLIYFQGNSAPDKSGLPSDRFSAERTGGSVSTLTIQRTQQEDSAVYLCASSLTGLVFGSGTRLTVV.

The chain recombines TRBV27 with TRBJ1-3, with 7 bases lining up with TRBD1. The V and J ends lost 5 bases and 3 bases, in that order; junction bases with no gene match: 10. The CDR3 is 16 residues long. Germline V CDR1 and CDR2: MNHEY, SMNVEV (reference sequence). CDR3 bases: TGTGCCAGCAGTACCACCTCCAGGGGGAGTGGAAACACCATATATTTT. Protein sequence: CASSTTSRGSGNTIYF.